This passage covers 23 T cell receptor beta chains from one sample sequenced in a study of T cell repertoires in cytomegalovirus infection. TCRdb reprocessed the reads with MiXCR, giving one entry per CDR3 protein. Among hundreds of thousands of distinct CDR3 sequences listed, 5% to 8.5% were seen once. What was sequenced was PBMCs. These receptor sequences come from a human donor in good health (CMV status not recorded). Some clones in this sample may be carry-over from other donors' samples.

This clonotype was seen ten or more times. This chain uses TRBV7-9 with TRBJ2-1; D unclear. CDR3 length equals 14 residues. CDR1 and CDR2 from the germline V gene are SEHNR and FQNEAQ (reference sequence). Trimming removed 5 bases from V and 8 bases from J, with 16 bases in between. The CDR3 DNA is TGTGCCAGCAGCAGCCAACGGCGCGGCGATGAGCAGTTCTTC. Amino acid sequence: CASSSQRRGDEQFF.

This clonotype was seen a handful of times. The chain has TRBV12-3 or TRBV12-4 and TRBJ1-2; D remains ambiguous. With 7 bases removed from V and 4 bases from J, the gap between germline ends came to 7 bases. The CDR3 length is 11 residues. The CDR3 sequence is CASINSYGYTF. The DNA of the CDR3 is TGTGCCAGCATCAACTCCTATGGCTACACCTTC.

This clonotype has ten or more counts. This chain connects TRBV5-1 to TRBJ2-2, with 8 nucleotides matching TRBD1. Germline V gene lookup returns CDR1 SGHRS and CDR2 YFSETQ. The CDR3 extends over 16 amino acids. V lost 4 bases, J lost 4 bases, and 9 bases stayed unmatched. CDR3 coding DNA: TGCGCCAGCAGCATACGACAGGGGAGGAGCACCGGGGAGCTGTTTTTT. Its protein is CASSIRQGRSTGELFF.

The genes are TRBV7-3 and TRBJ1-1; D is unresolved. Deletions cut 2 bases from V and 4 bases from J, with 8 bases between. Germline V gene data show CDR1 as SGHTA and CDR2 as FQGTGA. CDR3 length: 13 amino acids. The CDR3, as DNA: TGTGCCAGCAGCTTATGGGTTAGCACTGAAGCTTTCTTT. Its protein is CASSLWVSTEAFF.

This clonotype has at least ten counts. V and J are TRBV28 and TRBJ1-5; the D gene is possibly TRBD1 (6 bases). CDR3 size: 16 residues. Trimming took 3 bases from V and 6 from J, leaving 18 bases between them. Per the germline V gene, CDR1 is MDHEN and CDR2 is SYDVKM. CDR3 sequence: CASSLRGGGRGQPQHF. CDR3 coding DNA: TGTGCCAGCAGTTTGCGTGGGGGGGGCAGGGGTCAGCCCCAGCATTTT.

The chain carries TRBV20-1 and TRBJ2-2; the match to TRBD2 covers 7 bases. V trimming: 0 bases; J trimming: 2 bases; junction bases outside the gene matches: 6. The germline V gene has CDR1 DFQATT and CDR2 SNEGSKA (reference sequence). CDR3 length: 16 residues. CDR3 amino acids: CSARDRGLTNTGELFF. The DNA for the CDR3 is TGCAGTGCTAGAGATAGGGGACTAACAAACACCGGGGAGCTGTTTTTT.

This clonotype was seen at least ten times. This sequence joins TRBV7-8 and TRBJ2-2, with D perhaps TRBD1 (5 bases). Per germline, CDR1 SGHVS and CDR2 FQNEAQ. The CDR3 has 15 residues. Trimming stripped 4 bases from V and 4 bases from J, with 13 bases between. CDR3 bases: TGTGCCAGCAGCTACCCAGTAAGGGGCACCGGGGAGCTGTTTTTT. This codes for CASSYPVRGTGELFF.

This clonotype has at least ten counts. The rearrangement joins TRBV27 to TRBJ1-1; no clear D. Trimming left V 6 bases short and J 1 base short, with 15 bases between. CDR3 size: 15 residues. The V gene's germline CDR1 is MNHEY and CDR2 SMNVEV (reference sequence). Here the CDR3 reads CASRTHSLSNTEAFF. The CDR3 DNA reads TGTGCCAGCAGGACCCACAGCCTATCGAACACTGAAGCTTTCTTT.

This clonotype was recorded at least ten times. The CDR3 nucleotides are TGTGCCAGCAGTCCTATCCCCCAGGGGACGAACTACGAGCAGTACTTC. Translation: CASSPIPQGTNYEQYF. The V gene is TRBV28, the J gene TRBJ2-7, with TRBD1 as a possible D gene (6 bases). This CDR3 spans 16 amino acids. Germline V CDR1 and CDR2: MDHEN, SYDVKM. The germline V and J ends were trimmed by 5 bases and 3 bases, with 20 bases remaining between them.

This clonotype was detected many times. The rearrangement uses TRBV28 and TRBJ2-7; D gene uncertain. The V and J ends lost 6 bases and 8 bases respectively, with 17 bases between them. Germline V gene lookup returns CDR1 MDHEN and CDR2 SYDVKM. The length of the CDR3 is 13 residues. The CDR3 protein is CASRPQHQSKQYF. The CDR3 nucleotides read TGTGCCAGCAGACCCCAACACCAATCTAAGCAGTACTTC.

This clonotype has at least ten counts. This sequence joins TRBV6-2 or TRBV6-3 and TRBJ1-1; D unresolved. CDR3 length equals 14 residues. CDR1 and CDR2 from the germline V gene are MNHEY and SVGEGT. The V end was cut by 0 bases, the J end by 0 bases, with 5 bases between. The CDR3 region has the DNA TGTGCCAGCAGTTACTCGCCGGTGAACACTGAAGCTTTCTTT. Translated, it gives CASSYSPVNTEAFF.

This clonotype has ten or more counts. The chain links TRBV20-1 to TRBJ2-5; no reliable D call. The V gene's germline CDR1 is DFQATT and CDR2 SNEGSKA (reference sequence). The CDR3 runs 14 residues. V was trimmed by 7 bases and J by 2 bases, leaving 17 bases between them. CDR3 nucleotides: TGCAGTGGGTGGACCCCCAGTTGGCAAGAGACCCAGTACTTC. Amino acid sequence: CSGWTPSWQETQYF.

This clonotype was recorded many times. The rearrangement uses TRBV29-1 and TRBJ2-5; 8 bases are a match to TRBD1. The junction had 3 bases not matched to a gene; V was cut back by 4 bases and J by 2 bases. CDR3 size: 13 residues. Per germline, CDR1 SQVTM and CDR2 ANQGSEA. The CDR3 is CSVGGQGQETQYF. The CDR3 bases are TGCAGCGTTGGTGGACAGGGACAAGAGACCCAGTACTTC.

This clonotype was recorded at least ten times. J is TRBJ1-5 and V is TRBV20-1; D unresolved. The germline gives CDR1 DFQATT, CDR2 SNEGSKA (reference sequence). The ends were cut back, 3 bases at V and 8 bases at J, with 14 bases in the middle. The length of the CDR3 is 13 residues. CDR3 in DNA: TGCAGTGCTAGGGGTACCGGTGAGAAGCCCCAGCATTTT. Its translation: CSARGTGEKPQHF.

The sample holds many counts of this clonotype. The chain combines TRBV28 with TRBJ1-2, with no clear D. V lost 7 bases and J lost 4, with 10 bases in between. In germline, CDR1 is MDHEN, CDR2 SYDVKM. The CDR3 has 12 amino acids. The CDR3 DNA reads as TGTGCCAGCATTGGGCAGACCTATGGCTACACCTTC. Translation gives CASIGQTYGYTF.

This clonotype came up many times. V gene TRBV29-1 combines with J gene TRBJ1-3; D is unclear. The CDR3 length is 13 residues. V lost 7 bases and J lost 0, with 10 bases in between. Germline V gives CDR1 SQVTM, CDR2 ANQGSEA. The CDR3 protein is CSAGEGSGNTIYF. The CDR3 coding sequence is TGCAGCGCTGGTGAGGGCTCTGGAAACACCATATATTTT.

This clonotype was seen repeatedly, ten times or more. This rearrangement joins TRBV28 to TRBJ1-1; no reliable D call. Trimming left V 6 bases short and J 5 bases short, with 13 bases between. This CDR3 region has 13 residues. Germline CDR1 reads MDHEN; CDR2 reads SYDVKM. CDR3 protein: CASSPSGWTEAFF. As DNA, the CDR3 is TGTGCCAGCAGCCCAAGTGGCTGGACTGAAGCTTTCTTT.

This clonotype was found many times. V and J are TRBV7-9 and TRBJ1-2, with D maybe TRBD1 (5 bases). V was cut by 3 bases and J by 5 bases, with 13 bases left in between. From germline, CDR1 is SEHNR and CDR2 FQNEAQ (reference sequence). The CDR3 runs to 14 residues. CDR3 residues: CASSLEGMRYGYTF. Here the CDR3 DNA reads TGTGCCAGCAGCTTGGAGGGGATGAGGTATGGCTACACCTTC.

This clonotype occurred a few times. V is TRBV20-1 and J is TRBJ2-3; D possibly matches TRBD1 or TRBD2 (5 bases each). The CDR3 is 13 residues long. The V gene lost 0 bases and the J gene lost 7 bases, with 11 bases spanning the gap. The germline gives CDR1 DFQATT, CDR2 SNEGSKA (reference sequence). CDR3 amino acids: CSARDGGTNTQYF. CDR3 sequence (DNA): TGCAGTGCTAGAGATGGGGGAACAAATACGCAGTATTTT.

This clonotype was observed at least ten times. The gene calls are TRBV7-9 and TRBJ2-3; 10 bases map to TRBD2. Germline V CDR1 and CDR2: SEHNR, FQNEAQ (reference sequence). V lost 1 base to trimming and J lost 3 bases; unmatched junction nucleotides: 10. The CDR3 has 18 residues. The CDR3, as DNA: TGTGCCAGCAGCTTAGTGAAATCTAGCGGGGGTGGAACAGATACGCAGTATTTT. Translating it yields CASSLVKSSGGGTDTQYF.

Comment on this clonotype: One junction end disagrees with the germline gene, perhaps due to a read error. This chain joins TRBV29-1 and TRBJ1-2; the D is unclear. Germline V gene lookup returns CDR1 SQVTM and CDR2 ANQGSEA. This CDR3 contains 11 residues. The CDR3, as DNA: TGCAGCGTCGAAGGGCCCGATGGCTACACCTTC. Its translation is CSVEGPDGYTF.

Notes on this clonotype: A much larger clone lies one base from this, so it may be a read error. CDR3 nucleotides: TGTCCCAGTAGTCCCCAGAAGAATCAGCCCCAGCATTTT. It specifies CPSSPQKNQPQHF. This chain links TRBV19 with TRBJ1-5, with D uncertain. Germline V CDR1 and CDR2: LNHDA, SQIVND (reference sequence). This CDR3 has 13 residues.

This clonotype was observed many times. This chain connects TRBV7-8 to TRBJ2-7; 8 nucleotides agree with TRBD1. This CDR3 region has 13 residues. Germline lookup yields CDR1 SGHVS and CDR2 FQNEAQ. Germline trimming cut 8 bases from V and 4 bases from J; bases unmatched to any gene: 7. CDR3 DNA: TGTGCCAGCCGCGGGACAGGTCTTTACGAGCAGTACTTC. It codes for CASRGTGLYEQYF.